This passage covers 24 T cell receptor beta chains from one sample sequenced in a study of blood T cell repertoires in COVID-19. Method: immunoSEQ multiplex PCR; TCRdb's copy keeps in-frame clones and lacks some. The table lists around 90,000 clones, about 90% of them singletons. Sequencing used peripheral blood. The receptors derive from a male donor with acute or convalescent COVID-19.

This chain links TRBV19 with TRBJ1-4; 7 positions match TRBD1. This CDR3 is built from 15 residues. The V and J ends lost 4 bases and 6 bases, in that order; junction bases with no gene match: 8. Germline CDR1 is LNHDA and CDR2 is SQIVND (reference sequence). In DNA, the CDR3 is TGTGCCAGTAGTACATCGACAGGGTCTCATGAAAAACTGTTTTTT. Its translation: CASSTSTGSHEKLFF.

The chain couples TRBV19 to TRBJ1-4, with 12 bases fitting TRBD1. Germline V gives CDR1 LNHDA, CDR2 SQIVND (reference sequence). The CDR3 is made up of 16 amino acids. The V segment lost 5 bases and the J segment 6 bases; nucleotides outside the gene matches: 7. CDR3 DNA: TGTGCCAGTAGTCCCCGGGACAGGGGGCGCCATGAAAAACTGTTTTTT. Its protein is CASSPRDRGRHEKLFF.

The chain has TRBV5-1 and TRBJ1-2, with TRBD1 matching 9 bases. The CDR3 consists of 14 residues. Germline V lookup: CDR1 SGHRS, CDR2 YFSETQ. V shed 2 bases, J shed 5 bases, and the junction held 4 bases outside the gene matches. The DNA for the CDR3 is TGCGCCAGCAGCTTCCCCGGGACAGGGTATGGCTACACCTTC. It translates to CASSFPGTGYGYTF.

This clone was recorded only once. The J gene is TRBJ2-2, the V gene TRBV6-5; 8 bases line up with TRBD2. The CDR3 covers 14 residues. Trimming at V came to 6 bases and at J to 7 bases, leaving 7 bases not matched to a gene. Germline values: CDR1 MNHEY, CDR2 SVGAGI. The CDR3 region has the DNA TGTGCCAGCAGCCCGGGGGGGGCTGTCGGGGAGCTGTTTTTT. Protein: CASSPGGAVGELFF.

V and J are TRBV6-5 and TRBJ2-5; TRBD1 agrees at 7 bases. The V segment lost 8 bases and the J segment 2 bases; nucleotides outside the gene matches: 8. This CDR3 is 14 amino acids long. CDR1 MNHEY and CDR2 SVGAGI come from the germline V gene. This CDR3 is CASERQGRQETQYF. The CDR3, as DNA: TGTGCCAGCGAGAGACAGGGACGTCAAGAGACCCAGTACTTC.

The CDR3 sequence: CATRTVHSNQPQHF. The CDR3 DNA sequence: TGTGCCACCCGGACAGTTCATAGCAATCAGCCCCAGCATTTT. J is TRBJ1-5 and V is TRBV6-5; a possible D gene is TRBD1 (6 bases). Germline-derived CDR1 and CDR2 are MNHEY and SVGAGI. V lost 10 bases and J lost 0, with 13 bases in between. This CDR3 comprises 14 residues.

The chain carries TRBV4-2 and TRBJ1-3; 8 nucleotides align to TRBD1. There are 17 residues in the CDR3. The germline gives CDR1 LGHNA, CDR2 YNFKEQ. J lost 0 bases, V lost 3 bases, and 7 bases had no gene match. The CDR3 sequence: CASSQEPGGSSGNTIYF. The DNA of the CDR3 is TGTGCCAGCAGCCAGGAACCAGGGGGCTCCTCTGGAAACACCATATATTTT.

With respect to this clone: The junction differs from germline at one of its ends, possibly a read error. The chain recombines TRBV29-1 with TRBJ2-1; maybe TRBD2 (6 bases). The CDR3 covers 12 residues. From germline, CDR1 is SQVTM and CDR2 ANQGSEA. CDR3 loop: CMGGRRGNEQFF. CDR3 nucleotides: TGTATGGGGGGACGGCGGGGAAATGAGCAGTTCTTC.

The chain recombines TRBV9 with TRBJ2-7; 7 nucleotides match TRBD1. The length of the CDR3 is 17 residues. Germline V gene lookup returns CDR1 SGDLS and CDR2 YYNGEE. Trimming at V came to 2 bases and at J to 5 bases, leaving 16 bases not matched to a gene. CDR3: CASSVSLSRQGRDEQYF. DNA for the CDR3: TGTGCCAGCAGCGTCTCCCTCTCGCGACAGGGTCGGGACGAGCAGTACTTC. Complete variable domain (other parts from reference TRBV9 and TRBJ2-7): DSGVTQTPKHLITATGQRVTLRCSPRSGDLSVYWYQQSLDQGLQFLIQYYNGEERAKGNILERFSAQQFPDLHSELNLSSLELGDSALYFCASSVSLSRQGRDEQYFGPGTRLTVT.

V and J are TRBV6-5 and TRBJ2-2; 10 bases match TRBD1. The CDR3 extends over 14 amino acids. V lost 8 bases to trimming and J lost 6 bases; unmatched junction nucleotides: 6. From germline, CDR1 is MNHEY and CDR2 SVGAGI. The DNA for the CDR3 is TGTGCCAGCTCCGGGACAGGGGACCCCGGGGAGCTGTTTTTT. Translating it yields CASSGTGDPGELFF.

The chain combines TRBV19 with TRBJ1-2; D perhaps matches TRBD1 (5 bases). V lost 2 bases, J lost 8 bases, and 18 bases lay in between. Germline values: CDR1 LNHDA, CDR2 SQIVND (reference sequence). This CDR3 is built from 15 residues. The CDR3 DNA sequence: TGTGCCAGTAGTATAAGGGGAGGGGACCGCGGGGGCTACACCTTC. Residues: CASSIRGGDRGGYTF. The full variable domain, completed using reference TRBV19 and TRBJ1-2, is DGGITQSPKYLFRKEGQNVTLSCEQNLNHDAMYWYRQDPGQGLRLIYYSQIVNDFQKGDIAEGYSVSREKKESFPLTVTSAQKNPTAFYLCASSIRGGDRGGYTFGSGTRLTVV.

V usage is TRBV5-6 and J usage is TRBJ1-6, with 7 positions matching TRBD1. The germline V gene has CDR1 SGHDT and CDR2 YYEEEE. Unmatched junction bases numbered 6, after V lost 3 bases and J lost 9 bases. This CDR3 is built from 14 residues. CDR3 protein: CASSYNRGSSPLHF. The CDR3 DNA is TGTGCCAGCAGCTACAACAGGGGAAGTTCACCCCTCCACTTT.

The chain employs TRBV6-6 and TRBJ1-4, with 7 bases fitting TRBD1. The germline gives CDR1 MNHNY, CDR2 SVGAGI (reference sequence). CDR3 length: 15 residues. J gave up 8 bases and V 6 bases, and 12 bases lay outside the gene matches. CDR3 protein: CASRNDRAVGEKLFF. The CDR3 coding sequence is TGTGCCAGCAGAAATGACAGGGCGGTTGGAGAAAAACTGTTTTTT.

The genes are TRBV6-5 and TRBJ2-7; 9 bases align to TRBD1. Germline V CDR1 and CDR2: MNHEY, SVGAGI. Trimming took 6 bases from V and 4 from J; bases not matched to a gene: 7. This CDR3 has 14 residues. CDR3 sequence: CASRYGTGRYEQYF. DNA of the CDR3: TGTGCCAGCAGGTACGGGACAGGGAGATACGAGCAGTACTTC.

The chain carries TRBV19 and TRBJ1-2; D unresolved. The V end lost 10 bases, the J end lost 3 bases, and 27 bases lay between the germline ends. The CDR3 spans 17 residues. In germline, CDR1 is LNHDA, CDR2 SQIVND (reference sequence). This CDR3 reads CATSDTTIWASDYGYTF. CDR3 in DNA: TGTGCCACCTCCGACACGACAATTTGGGCCTCTGACTATGGCTACACCTTC.

The CDR3 nucleotides read TGTGCCAGCAGTTACGGCGGGGACAGGATTCTTCCGGCTTTCTTT. Its translation is CASSYGGDRILPAFF. The chain links TRBV6-5 to TRBJ1-1, with TRBD1 matching 8 bases. This CDR3 contains 15 residues. V lost 2 bases, J lost 11 bases, and 13 bases stayed unmatched. Germline values: CDR1 MNHEY, CDR2 SVGAGI.

The chain is built from TRBV20-1 and TRBJ1-4, with unresolved D. The CDR3 extends over 13 amino acids. Germline CDR1 and CDR2: DFQATT and SNEGSKA (reference sequence). V was pared by 3 bases and J by 4 bases, with 9 bases between. The CDR3 sequence: CSASRRNNEKLFF. The DNA for the CDR3 is TGCAGTGCTAGTCGCAGGAATAATGAAAAACTGTTTTTT.

V usage is TRBV24-1 and J usage is TRBJ2-3; 16 bases are shared with TRBD2. Germline assignment: CDR1 KGHDR and CDR2 SFDVKD. Unmatched junction bases numbered 3, after V lost 9 bases and J lost 4 bases. The CDR3 spans 15 residues. CDR3 DNA: TGTGCCACCGCCGGGACTAGCGGGGGGGCAGATACGCAGTATTTT. Translation gives CATAGTSGGADTQYF.

CDR3 sequence (DNA): TGCGCCAGCAGTCAATCTACAGGGGGCCATCAGCCCCAGCATTTT. It codes for CASSQSTGGHQPQHF. The chain is built from TRBV23-1 and TRBJ1-5, with 9 bases lining up with TRBD1. TRBV23-1 is an ORF, and what it does is uncertain. J gave up 5 bases and V 0 bases, and 2 bases lay outside the gene matches. The CDR3 is 15 amino acids.

The chain combines TRBV5-1 with TRBJ2-3, with TRBD1 matching over 11 bases. CDR3 length: 16 amino acids. Trimming removed 6 bases from V and 6 bases from J; junction bases left unmatched: 12. The V gene's germline CDR1 is SGHRS and CDR2 YFSETQ. CDR3 sequence (DNA): TGCGCCAGCACCCTTGGAGGGACAGGGGGGATGGATACGCAGTATTTT. Residues: CASTLGGTGGMDTQYF.

The chain combines TRBV5-4 with TRBJ1-2; TRBD1 matches at 7 bases. With V trimmed by 0 bases and J by 3 bases, 5 bases remained unmatched. CDR3 length: 15 residues. Germline V gives CDR1 SGHNT, CDR2 YYREEE (reference sequence). The CDR3 DNA is TGTGCCAGCAGCTTGGCGCGCAGGGGGGACTATGGCTACACCTTC. Translating gives CASSLARRGDYGYTF. Filled out from reference TRBV5-4 and TRBJ1-2, the complete variable domain reads ETGVTQSPTHLIKTRGQQVTLRCSSQSGHNTVSWYQQALGQGPQFIFQYYREEENGRGNFPPRFSGLQFPNYSSELNVNALELDDSALYLCASSLARRGDYGYTFGSGTRLTVV.

This chain's CDR3 is CASSFRQGHGYTF. The CDR3 DNA follows: TGTGCCAGCAGCTTTAGACAGGGGCATGGCTACACCTTC. The rearrangement uses TRBV7-2 and TRBJ1-2; 8 positions match TRBD1. J lost 6 bases, V lost 3 bases, and 3 bases had no gene match. Germline-derived CDR1 and CDR2 are SGHTA and FQGNSA. The CDR3 is 13 residues long.

The chain combines TRBV29-1 with TRBJ2-5; 7 positions match TRBD2. This CDR3 spans 16 amino acids. The V gene end was trimmed by 1 base and the J gene end by 5 bases; junction bases not matched to a gene: 13. CDR1 is SQVTM and CDR2 is ANQGSEA in the germline V gene. CDR3: CSVEGGGAQQGETQYF. The CDR3 region has the DNA TGCAGCGTTGAAGGGGGAGGGGCCCAGCAAGGGGAGACCCAGTACTTC.

The chain employs TRBV5-6 and TRBJ2-5, with TRBD1 matching 9 bases. The germline CDR1 and CDR2 sequences are SGHDT and YYEEEE. The CDR3 runs 16 residues. V was pared by 4 bases and J by 5 bases, with 12 bases of the junction left unmatched. The CDR3 spells CASSKMTGGWWETQYF. The CDR3 DNA reads TGTGCCAGCAGCAAGATGACAGGGGGATGGTGGGAGACCCAGTACTTC.